This TCR beta chain came from a study of T cells after yellow fever vaccination. Template switching by 5'RACE produced TCR cDNA, adding a universal primer site and UMIs. TCRdb redid the calling of the 5' RACE reads with MiXCR, one entry per CDR3 protein. This sample has about 330,000 distinct CDR3 sequences, with 7% to 9% found just once. Between the trimmed V and J ends, which lost 1 base and 6 bases, there was a span of 17 bases. Per germline, CDR1 LGHDT and CDR2 YNNKEL (reference sequence). The CDR3 has 16 amino acids. This clonotype was counted only a few times. This receptor was identified in a man aged 18 to 30 who received the YFV17D yellow fever vaccine. The sample consisted of PBMCs, taken more than 40 days after the first yellow fever vaccination. V is TRBV3-1 and J is TRBJ2-3; D gene ambiguous. In DNA, the CDR3 is TGTGCCAGCAGCCAAGGTGCTAAACCCCGAGGTGATACGCAGTATTTT. It yields the protein CASSQGAKPRGDTQYF.